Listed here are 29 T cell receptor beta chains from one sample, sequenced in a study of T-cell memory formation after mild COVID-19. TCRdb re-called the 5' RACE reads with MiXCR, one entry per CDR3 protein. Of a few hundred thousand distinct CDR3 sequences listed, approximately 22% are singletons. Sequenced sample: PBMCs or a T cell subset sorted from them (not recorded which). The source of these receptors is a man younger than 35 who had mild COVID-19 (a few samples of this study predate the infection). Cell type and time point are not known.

CDR3 region: CASSSDPTGETQYF. The CDR3 DNA sequence: TGCGCCAGCAGCTCGGACCCAACGGGGGAGACCCAGTACTTC. This chain joins TRBV5-1 and TRBJ2-5, with D perhaps TRBD2 (5 bases). CDR1 and CDR2 (germline): SGHRS, YFSETQ. Trimming stripped 3 bases from V and 5 bases from J, with 14 bases between. The CDR3 runs to 14 residues.

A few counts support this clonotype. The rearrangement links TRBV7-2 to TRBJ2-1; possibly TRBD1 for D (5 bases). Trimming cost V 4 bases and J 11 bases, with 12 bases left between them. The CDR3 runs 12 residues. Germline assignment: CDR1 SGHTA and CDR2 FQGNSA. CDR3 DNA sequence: TGTGCCAGCAGCTCGACAGTGGCAAAGCAGTTCTTC. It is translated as CASSSTVAKQFF. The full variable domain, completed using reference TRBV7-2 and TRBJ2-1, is GAGVSQSPSNKVTEKGKDVELRCDPISGHTALYWYRQSLGQGLEFLIYFQGNSAPDKSGLPSDRFSAERTGGSVSTLTIQRTQQEDSAVYLCASSSTVAKQFFGPGTRLTVL.

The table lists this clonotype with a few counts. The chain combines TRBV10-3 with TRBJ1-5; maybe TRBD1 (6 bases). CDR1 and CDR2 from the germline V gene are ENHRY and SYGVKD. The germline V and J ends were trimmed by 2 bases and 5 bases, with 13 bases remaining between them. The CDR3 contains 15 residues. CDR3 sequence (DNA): TGTGCCATCAGTGAGGAGGGGGGTTTCGATCAGCCCCAGCATTTT. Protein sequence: CAISEEGGFDQPQHF.

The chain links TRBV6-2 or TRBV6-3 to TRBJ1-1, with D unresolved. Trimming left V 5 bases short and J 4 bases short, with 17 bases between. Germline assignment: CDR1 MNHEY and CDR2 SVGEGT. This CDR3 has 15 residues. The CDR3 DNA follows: TGTGCCAGCAGTCGGGAGGGTCTCGTCGGCACTGAAGCTTTCTTT. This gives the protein CASSREGLVGTEAFF.

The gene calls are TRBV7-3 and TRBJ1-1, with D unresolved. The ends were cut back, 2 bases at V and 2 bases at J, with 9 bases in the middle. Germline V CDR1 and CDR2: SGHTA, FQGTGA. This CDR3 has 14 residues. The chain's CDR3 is CASSLLALNTEAFF. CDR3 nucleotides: TGTGCCAGCAGCTTACTTGCACTAAACACTGAAGCTTTCTTT.

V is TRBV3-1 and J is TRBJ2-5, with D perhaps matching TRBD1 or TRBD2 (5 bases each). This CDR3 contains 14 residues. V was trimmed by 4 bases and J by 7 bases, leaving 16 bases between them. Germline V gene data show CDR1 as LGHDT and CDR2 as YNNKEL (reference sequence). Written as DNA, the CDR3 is TGTGCCAGCAGCCCCTCGGGACCCCGGGGGACCCAGTACTTC. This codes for CASSPSGPRGTQYF.

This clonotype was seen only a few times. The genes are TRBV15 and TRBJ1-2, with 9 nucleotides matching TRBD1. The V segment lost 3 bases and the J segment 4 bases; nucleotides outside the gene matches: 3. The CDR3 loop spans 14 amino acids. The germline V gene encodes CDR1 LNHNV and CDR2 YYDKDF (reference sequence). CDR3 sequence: CATSRVDRGYGYTF. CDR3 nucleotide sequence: TGTGCCACCAGCAGGGTGGACAGGGGCTATGGCTACACCTTC. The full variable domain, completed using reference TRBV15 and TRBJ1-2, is DAMVIQNPRYQVTQFGKPVTLSCSQTLNHNVMYWYQQKSSQAPKLLFHYYDKDFNNEADTPDNFQSRRPNTSFCFLDIRSPGLGDTAMYLCATSRVDRGYGYTFGSGTRLTVV.

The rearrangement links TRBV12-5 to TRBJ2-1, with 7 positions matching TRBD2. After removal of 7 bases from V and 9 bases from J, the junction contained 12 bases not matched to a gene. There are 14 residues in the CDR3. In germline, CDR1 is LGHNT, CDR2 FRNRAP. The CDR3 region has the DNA TGTGCTAGTGCCTTAGCGGGTCCGGCGGGTGAGCAGTTCTTC. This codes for CASALAGPAGEQFF. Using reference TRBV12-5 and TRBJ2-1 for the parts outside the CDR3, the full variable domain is DARVTQTPRHKVTEMGQEVTMRCQPILGHNTVFWYRQTMMQGLELLAYFRNRAPLDDSGMPKDRFSAEMPDATLATLKIQPSEPRDSAVYFCASALAGPAGEQFFGPGTRLTVL.

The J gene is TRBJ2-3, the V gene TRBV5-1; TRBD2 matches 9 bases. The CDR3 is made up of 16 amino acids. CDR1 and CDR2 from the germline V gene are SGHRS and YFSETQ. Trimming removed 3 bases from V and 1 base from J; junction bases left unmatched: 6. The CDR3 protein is CASSWGASGGTDTQYF. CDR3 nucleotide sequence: TGCGCCAGCAGCTGGGGGGCTAGCGGGGGCACAGATACGCAGTATTTT.

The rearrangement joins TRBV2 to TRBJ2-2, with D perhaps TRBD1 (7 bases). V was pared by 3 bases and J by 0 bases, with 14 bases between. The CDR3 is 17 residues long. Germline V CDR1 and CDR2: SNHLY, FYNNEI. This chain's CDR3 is CASSERGQLANTGELFF. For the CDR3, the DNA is TGTGCCAGCAGTGAGCGGGGACAGCTCGCGAACACCGGGGAGCTGTTTTTT.

In DNA form, the CDR3 reads TGTGCCAGCAGTTTCGGCGGGGGGGCGTCCTACAATGAGCAGTTCTTC. Translating gives CASSFGGGASYNEQFF. This chain connects TRBV12-3 or TRBV12-4 to TRBJ2-1; 9 nucleotides match TRBD2. CDR3 length equals 16 residues. Trimming took 3 bases from V and 1 from J; bases not matched to a gene: 4.

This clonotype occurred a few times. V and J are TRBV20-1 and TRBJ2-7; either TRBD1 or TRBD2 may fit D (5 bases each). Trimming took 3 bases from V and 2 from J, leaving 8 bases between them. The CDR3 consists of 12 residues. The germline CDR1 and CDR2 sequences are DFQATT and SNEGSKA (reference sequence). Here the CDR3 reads CSASWGTYEQYV. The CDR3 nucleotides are TGCAGTGCTAGTTGGGGGACCTACGAGCAGTACGTC.

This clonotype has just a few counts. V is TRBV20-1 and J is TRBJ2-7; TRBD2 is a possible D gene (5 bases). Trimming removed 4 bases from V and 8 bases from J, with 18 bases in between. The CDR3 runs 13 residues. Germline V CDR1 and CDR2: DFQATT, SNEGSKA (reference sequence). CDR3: CSAIPSSSPQQYV. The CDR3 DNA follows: TGCAGTGCTATCCCCTCTAGCTCTCCCCAGCAGTACGTC.

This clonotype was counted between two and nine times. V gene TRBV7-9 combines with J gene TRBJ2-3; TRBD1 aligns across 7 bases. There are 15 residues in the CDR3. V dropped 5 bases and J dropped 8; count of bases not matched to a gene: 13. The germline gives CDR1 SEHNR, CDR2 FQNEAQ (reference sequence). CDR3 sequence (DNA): TGTGCCAGCAGCCCCTCCGCTGGGACAGTCACTACGCAGTATTTT. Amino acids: CASSPSAGTVTTQYF.

CDR3 region: CASSLGRGFYNEQFF. CDR3 DNA: TGTGCCAGCAGTTTAGGGCGGGGGTTCTACAATGAGCAGTTCTTC. J is TRBJ2-1 and V is TRBV27; 7 bases match TRBD2. CDR1 MNHEY and CDR2 SMNVEV come from the germline V gene (reference sequence). V was clipped by 2 bases and J by 3 bases; unmatched bases: 4. CDR3 size: 15 residues.

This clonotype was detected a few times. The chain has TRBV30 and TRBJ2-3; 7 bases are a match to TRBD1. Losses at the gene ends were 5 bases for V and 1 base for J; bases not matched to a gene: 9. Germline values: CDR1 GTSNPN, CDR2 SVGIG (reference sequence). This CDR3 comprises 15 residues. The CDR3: CAWETRQGGTDTQYF. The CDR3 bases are TGTGCCTGGGAGACAAGACAGGGTGGCACAGATACGCAGTATTTT.

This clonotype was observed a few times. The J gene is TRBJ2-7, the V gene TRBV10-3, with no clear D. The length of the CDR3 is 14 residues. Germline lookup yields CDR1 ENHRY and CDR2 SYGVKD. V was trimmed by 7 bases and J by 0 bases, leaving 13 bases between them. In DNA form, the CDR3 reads TGTGCCATCAAGAGTGACCTCGGCTCCTACGAGCAGTACGTC. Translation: CAIKSDLGSYEQYV.

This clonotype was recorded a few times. The CDR3 sequence: CASSPFMDDYGYTF. The DNA of the CDR3 is TGTGCCAGCAGTCCTTTTATGGATGACTATGGCTACACCTTC. The chain links TRBV12-3 or TRBV12-4 to TRBJ1-2, with D hard to call. The CDR3 consists of 14 residues. V lost 5 bases, J lost 3 bases, and 13 bases lay in between.

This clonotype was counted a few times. The CDR3 DNA follows: TGTGCCAGCAGCCTTACCGGGACAGGGCCTTACGAGCAGTACGTC. Its protein product is CASSLTGTGPYEQYV. The V and J genes are TRBV28 and TRBJ2-7, with 9 bases fitting TRBD1. V was pared by 6 bases and J by 4 bases, with 10 bases of the junction left unmatched. Germline CDR1 reads MDHEN; CDR2 reads SYDVKM. The CDR3 covers 15 residues.

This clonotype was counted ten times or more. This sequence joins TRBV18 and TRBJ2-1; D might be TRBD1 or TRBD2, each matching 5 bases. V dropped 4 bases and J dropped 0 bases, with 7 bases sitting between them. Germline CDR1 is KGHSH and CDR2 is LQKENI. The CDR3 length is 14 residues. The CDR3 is CASSRDRSYNEQFF. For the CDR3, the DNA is TGTGCCAGCTCACGGGACCGCTCCTACAATGAGCAGTTCTTC.

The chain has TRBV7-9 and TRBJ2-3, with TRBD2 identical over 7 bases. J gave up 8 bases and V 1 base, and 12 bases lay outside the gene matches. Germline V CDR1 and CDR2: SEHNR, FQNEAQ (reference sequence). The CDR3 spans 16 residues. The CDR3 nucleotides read TGTGCCAGCAGCTTAGTGCCGGCCGTAGGCGGGGGTACGCAGTATTTT. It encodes CASSLVPAVGGGTQYF.

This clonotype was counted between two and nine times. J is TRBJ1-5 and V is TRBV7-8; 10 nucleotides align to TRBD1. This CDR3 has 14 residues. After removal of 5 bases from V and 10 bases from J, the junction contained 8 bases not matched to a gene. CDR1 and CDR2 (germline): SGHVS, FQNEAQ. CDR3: CASSLDRGPQPQHF. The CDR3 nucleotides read TGTGCCAGCAGCCTAGACAGGGGGCCTCAACCCCAGCATTTT.

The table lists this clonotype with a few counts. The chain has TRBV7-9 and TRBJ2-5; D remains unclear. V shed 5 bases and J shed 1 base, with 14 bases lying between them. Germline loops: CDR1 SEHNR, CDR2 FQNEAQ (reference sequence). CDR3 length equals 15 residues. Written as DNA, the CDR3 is TGTGCCAGCAGCCCCGTTGGGGTAGTCCAAGAGACCCAGTACTTC. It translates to CASSPVGVVQETQYF.

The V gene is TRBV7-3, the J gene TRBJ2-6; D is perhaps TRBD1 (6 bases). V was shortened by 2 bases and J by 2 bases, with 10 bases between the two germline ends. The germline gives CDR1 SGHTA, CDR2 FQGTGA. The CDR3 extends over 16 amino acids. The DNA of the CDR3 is TGTGCCAGCAGCTTACAATCAGGGGCTGGGGCCAACGTCCTGACTTTC. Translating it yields CASSLQSGAGANVLTF.

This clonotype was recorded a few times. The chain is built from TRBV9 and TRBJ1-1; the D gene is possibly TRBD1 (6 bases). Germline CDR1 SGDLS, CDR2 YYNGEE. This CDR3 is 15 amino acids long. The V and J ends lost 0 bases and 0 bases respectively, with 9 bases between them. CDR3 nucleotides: TGTGCCAGCAGCGTAGATCAGGGGATGAACACTGAAGCTTTCTTT. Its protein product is CASSVDQGMNTEAFF.

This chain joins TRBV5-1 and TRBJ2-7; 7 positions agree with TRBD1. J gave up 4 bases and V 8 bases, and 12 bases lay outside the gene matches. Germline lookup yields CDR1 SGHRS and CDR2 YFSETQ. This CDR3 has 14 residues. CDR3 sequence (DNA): TGCGCCAGAAGCACTACGACAGGGCCGTACGAGCAGTACTTC. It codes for CARSTTTGPYEQYF.

The DNA for the CDR3 is TGTGCCAGCAGGATGACAGGGACGAAGTATGGCTACACCTTC. Amino acids: CASRMTGTKYGYTF. The chain employs TRBV27 and TRBJ1-2, with TRBD1 matching 7 bases. CDR3 length: 14 amino acids. The J segment lost 5 bases and the V segment lost 6 bases, leaving 9 bases of the junction unmatched. Germline CDR1 is MNHEY and CDR2 is SMNVEV (reference sequence).

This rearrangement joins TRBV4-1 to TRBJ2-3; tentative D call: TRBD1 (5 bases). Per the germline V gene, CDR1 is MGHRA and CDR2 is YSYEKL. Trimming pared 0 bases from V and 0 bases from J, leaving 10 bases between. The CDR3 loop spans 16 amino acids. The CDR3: CASSQEGPQSTDTQYF. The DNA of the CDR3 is TGCGCCAGCAGCCAAGAGGGGCCACAAAGCACAGATACGCAGTATTTT.

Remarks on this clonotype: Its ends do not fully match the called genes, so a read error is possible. The CDR3 sequence: CASSSSGSWANVLTF. The CDR3, as DNA: TGTGCCAGCAGTTCGTCAGGCTCTTGGGCCAACGTCCTGACTTTC. The chain is built from TRBV6-5 and TRBJ2-6; D remains unclear. Per the germline V gene, CDR1 is MNHEY and CDR2 is SVGAGI. The CDR3 extends over 15 amino acids.